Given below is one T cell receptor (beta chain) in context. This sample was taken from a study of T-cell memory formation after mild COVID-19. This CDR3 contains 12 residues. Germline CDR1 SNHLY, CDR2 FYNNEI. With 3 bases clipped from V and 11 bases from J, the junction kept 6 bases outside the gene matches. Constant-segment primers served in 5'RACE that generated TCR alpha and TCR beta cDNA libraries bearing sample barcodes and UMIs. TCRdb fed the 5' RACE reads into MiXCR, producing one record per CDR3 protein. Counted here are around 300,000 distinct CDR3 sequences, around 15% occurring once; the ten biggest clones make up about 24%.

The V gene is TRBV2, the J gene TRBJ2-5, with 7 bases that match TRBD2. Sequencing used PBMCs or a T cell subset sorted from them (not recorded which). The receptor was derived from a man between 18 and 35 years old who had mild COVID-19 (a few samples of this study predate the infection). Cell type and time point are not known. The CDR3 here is CASSDNFGGQYF. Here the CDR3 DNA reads TGTGCCAGCAGTGATAACTTCGGGGGGCAGTACTTC.